This T cell receptor beta chain derives from a study of blood T cell dynamics during melanoma immunotherapy (dated by TCRdb to the early 2020s). Study-level background: Patients had metastatic melanoma and received first-line pembrolizumab or nivolumab plus ipilimumab as standard of care in the United Kingdom. To find early correlates of response, peripheral T cell receptor repertoires were profiled in metastatic melanoma patients before and after one cycle of checkpoint inhibitor therapy. The training cohort consisted of consecutive patients, while an additional independent group of patients from the same centre was pooled to form an external validation set. Findings and caveats that apply to the study as a whole: The relatively small sample size was acknowledged as potentially limiting generalization of the results. Unlike progressors, patients who went on to achieve disease control showed a bifurcated reorganization of the PBMC repertoire at W3, with either increased clonality or increased diversity. Whether the T cell clones behind the repertoire changes were melanoma-specific or instead reflected general immune activation was something the study could not determine.

A fixed 350 ng of DNA was loaded for every bulk PBMC sample. The immunoSEQ TCRb Assay kit was used according to manufacturer instructions to amplify TCR beta CDR3 sequences from genomic DNA. The KAPA Library Quantification Kit for Illumina platforms was used to quantify pooled libraries by qPCR. Pooled libraries were clustered at roughly 0.6-1.2 pM and sequenced on an Illumina NextSeq 500. On the study's bioinformatics: Analysis of the TCR data relied on immunoSEQ ANALYZER and the R LymphoSeq package. A rearrangement efficiency score was calculated as productive divided by the sum of productive and non-productive CDR3 sequences. Within each patient, timepoints were compared pairwise for clonality, measured with the Gini coefficient, and for diversity, measured with the Renyi index at alpha=1. Clonal relatedness used an edit distance of 3, and repertoire similarity used the Bhattacharyya coefficient, both computed in LymphoSeq. Linear discriminant analysis on week-3 changes in clonality and diversity was built with the R MASS and caret packages to classify response. This is the immuneACCESS table as TCRdb keeps it, with only in-frame sequences that have V and J called. A part of the clones is gone; compared with another copy, unresolved V genes explain less than half, and the rest is unexplained. V, J and clone size derive from that table, while D and trimming were established from the DNA sequence. Recorded for this sample are 10,000 to 13,000 clones; about 89% of them occurred a single time. The ten largest clones represent about 6.9% of the sample.

V sheds 1 base and J sheds 2 bases, leaving 17 bases between their ends. Based on the germline V gene, the CDR1 and CDR2 sequences are SGHAT and FQNNGV. The CDR3 numbers 17 residues from cysteine through phenylalanine. Only CDR3 DNA remains: 51 bases, in frame from the first base. As to this clone: Its antigen remains undetermined. No per-base quality is available; no much larger clone lies one base away.

The sample's time point label, decoded: week 3, after first cycle of checkpoint inhibitor. Blood samples were taken at two points: before treatment (T0) and at week 3 (W3), which came after the first cycle of checkpoint blockade. Except for a couple of patients with rapid clinical progression, response was assessed 12 weeks after the first infusion by RECIST 1.1; disease control meant complete response, partial response or stable disease. Patients were not eligible if they had prior systemic cancer treatment, concomitant immunosuppressant therapy or synchronous other active malignancies. To track both circulating cells and T cell turnover, TCR beta was sequenced from bulk PBMC as well as from plasma cell-free DNA. Lymphoprep and SepMate tubes were used to isolate PBMC from blood, and red cell lysis was then performed. DNA from PBMC and sorted T cell subsets was extracted with QIAamp DNA Blood Mini kits.

The material was blood, obtained from a patient treated with checkpoint blockade. The chain joins TRBV11-2 to TRBJ1-2; TRBD1 is a possible D gene, resting on 6 matching bases. The source is a human donor with melanoma. The bases are TGTGCCAGCAGCTTAGGGGAGGAACAGGGACGCAACTATGGCTACACCTTC. Protein translation: CASSLGEEQGRNYGYTF. Full variable domain (CDR3 extended with the reference TRBV11-2 and TRBJ1-2 proteins): EAGVAQSPRYKIIEKRQSVAFWCNPISGHATLYWYQQILGQGPKLLIQFQNNGVVDDSQLPKDRFSAERLKGVDSTLKIQPAKLEDSAVYLCASSLGEEQGRNYGYTFGSGTRLTVV.